Below are 18 T cell receptor beta chains sequenced from a single sample in a study of cytomegalovirus exposure and HLA in healthy donors. PCR amplification relied on 60 Vbeta primers (plus 13 Jbeta primers). Clones were read by immunoSEQ multiplex PCR, and TCRdb kept only the in-frame ones, dropping some. The table has roughly 180,000 clones, approximately 80% seen once. The sample consisted of PBMCs. The source of these receptors is a female donor in good health and CMV-seronegative.

V and J are TRBV27 and TRBJ2-1; D might be TRBD1 (6 bases). V shed 5 bases and J shed 7 bases, with 18 bases lying between them. Per the germline V gene, CDR1 is MNHEY and CDR2 is SMNVEV (reference sequence). This CDR3 is 15 amino acids long. The CDR3 spells CASSRDRIPRNEQFF. The CDR3, as DNA: TGTGCCAGCAGTCGAGACAGGATCCCCCGAAATGAGCAGTTCTTC.

The chain couples TRBV5-1 to TRBJ1-1; a possible D gene is TRBD1 (6 bases). Trimming removed 1 base from V and 1 base from J, with 11 bases in between. The CDR3 sequence is 15 residues long. CDR1 and CDR2 (germline): SGHRS, YFSETQ. The CDR3 spells CASSLTGKGNTEAFF. The CDR3 DNA reads TGCGCCAGCAGCTTGACAGGGAAGGGGAACACTGAAGCTTTCTTT.

V and J are TRBV28 and TRBJ1-1, with 8 nucleotides matching TRBD1. Germline values: CDR1 MDHEN, CDR2 SYDVKM. Trimming cost V 2 bases and J 4 bases; bases outside gene matches: 3. This CDR3 is 14 amino acids long. CDR3: CASSLGDRGTEAFF. The CDR3 DNA reads as TGTGCCAGCAGTTTAGGCGACAGGGGCACTGAAGCTTTCTTT.

V and J are TRBV28 and TRBJ1-2; perhaps TRBD1 as D (6 bases). The V and J ends lost 2 bases and 5 bases respectively, with 12 bases between them. The CDR3 totals 14 residues. Looked up from germline, CDR1 is MDHEN and CDR2 is SYDVKM. The CDR3 sequence is CASSLEDSLYGYTF. Here the CDR3 DNA reads TGTGCCAGCAGTTTAGAGGACAGCCTGTATGGCTACACCTTC.

The gene calls are TRBV11-2 and TRBJ1-2; D unclear. The length of the CDR3 is 16 residues. With 2 bases removed from V and 4 bases from J, the gap between germline ends came to 17 bases. From germline, CDR1 is SGHAT and CDR2 FQNNGV. The CDR3 DNA is TGTGCCAGCAGCTTAATATTTGGAGGGTATGGCTATGGCTACACCTTC. Residues: CASSLIFGGYGYGYTF.

This clone was counted between two and nine times. The rearrangement joins TRBV6-1 to TRBJ1-1; 8 nucleotides line up with TRBD1. V lost 2 bases, J lost 4 bases, and 6 bases stayed unmatched. The length of the CDR3 is 15 residues. Germline V gives CDR1 MNHNS, CDR2 SASEGT. The CDR3 here is CASSERQGLRTEAFF. The CDR3 DNA is TGTGCCAGCAGTGAACGACAGGGGTTGCGCACTGAAGCTTTCTTT.

The table lists this clone with a count of one. The rearrangement uses TRBV7-9 and TRBJ2-1, with 13 bases lining up with TRBD2. This CDR3 spans 15 amino acids. Trimming cost V 4 bases and J 9 bases; bases outside gene matches: 6. Germline V gene sequence: CDR1 SEHNR, CDR2 FQNEAQ (reference sequence). DNA for the CDR3: TGTGCCAGCAGCTCCACTAGCGGGGGGGCTCCTGAGCAGTTCTTC. Translation: CASSSTSGGAPEQFF.

This clone was found a few times. V is TRBV14 and J is TRBJ2-7; 13 nucleotides agree with TRBD2. There are 15 residues in the CDR3. Trimming removed 1 base from V and 7 bases from J; junction bases left unmatched: 4. CDR1 and CDR2 from the germline V gene are SGHDN and FVKESK. CDR3 sequence reads: CASSQGLGLAGEQYF. The CDR3 DNA reads as TGTGCCAGCAGCCAAGGTCTGGGACTAGCGGGGGAGCAGTACTTC.

The chain carries TRBV5-1 and TRBJ2-2; D possibly corresponds to TRBD1 (6 bases). Trimming left V 7 bases short and J 0 bases short, with 10 bases between. This CDR3 spans 14 amino acids. Germline CDR1 is SGHRS and CDR2 is YFSETQ. CDR3 bases: TGCGCCAGCCGAGACAGGACGAACACCGGGGAGCTGTTTTTT. Encoded protein: CASRDRTNTGELFF.

To note about this clone: A read error may produce the germline difference seen at one junction end. The J gene is TRBJ2-1, the V gene TRBV7-9; 9 nucleotides agree with TRBD1. The germline gives CDR1 SEHNR, CDR2 FQNEAQ (reference sequence). This CDR3 contains 15 residues. The CDR3 spells CSSSLGQGLWNEQFF. The CDR3, as DNA: TGTTCCAGCAGCTTAGGACAGGGGTTGTGGAATGAGCAGTTCTTC.

The chain has TRBV19 and TRBJ1-2, with no clear D. CDR1 is LNHDA and CDR2 is SQIVND in the germline V gene (reference sequence). This CDR3 contains 11 residues. Trimming took off 7 bases at V and 2 bases at J, with 5 bases between the two ends. The CDR3, as DNA: TGTGCCAGTACCCGGAACTATGGCTACACCTTC. Residues: CASTRNYGYTF.

V usage is TRBV13 and J usage is TRBJ2-1, with 8 bases fitting TRBD2. Germline CDR1 PRHDT, CDR2 FYEKMQ (reference sequence). V was clipped by 5 bases and J by 7 bases; unmatched bases: 13. There are 16 residues in the CDR3. The CDR3 DNA follows: TGTGCCAGCAGCCCTAACGGGGGGGGCTGGGGGAATGAGCAGTTCTTC. Translated: CASSPNGGGWGNEQFF.

The V call is TRBV5-1, the J call TRBJ2-7; perhaps TRBD1 as D (6 bases). Trimming pared 0 bases from V and 7 bases from J, leaving 8 bases between. CDR3 length equals 12 residues. Germline V gene lookup returns CDR1 SGHRS and CDR2 YFSETQ. The CDR3 here is CASSLGGREQYF. The CDR3 DNA is TGCGCCAGCAGCTTGGGGGGGCGGGAGCAGTACTTC.

The count of this clone is one. The chain employs TRBV7-9 and TRBJ2-7; 7 bases match TRBD2. The J segment lost 2 bases and the V segment lost 3 bases, leaving 4 bases of the junction unmatched. Per the germline V gene, CDR1 is SEHNR and CDR2 is FQNEAQ (reference sequence). The CDR3 loop spans 14 amino acids. The CDR3: CASSLTGTTYEQYF. For the CDR3, the DNA is TGTGCCAGCAGCTTGACCGGGACTACCTACGAGCAGTACTTC.

This sequence joins TRBV30 and TRBJ1-6; 8 bases match TRBD1. CDR3 length: 15 amino acids. Germline V gene lookup returns CDR1 GTSNPN and CDR2 SVGIG (reference sequence). V gave up 3 bases and J gave up 7 bases; unmatched junction bases: 8. CDR3 DNA sequence: TGTGCCTGGAGGGGGCCGGACAGGGAGAATTCACCCCTCCACTTT. As protein: CAWRGPDRENSPLHF.

In the case of this clone: In the same sample, other DNA sequences code for this CDR3. J is TRBJ1-1 and V is TRBV27; no firm D call. V gave up 3 bases and J gave up 3 bases, with 8 bases separating them. The germline CDR1 and CDR2 sequences are MNHEY and SMNVEV (reference sequence). The CDR3 is 13 residues long. Here the CDR3 DNA reads TGTGCCAGCAGTTTGTGGGGAGACACTGAAGCTTTCTTT. It translates to CASSLWGDTEAFF.

This clone was picked up a small number of times. The CDR3 coding sequence is TGTGCCAGCAGTGAAACGCGGGGAGTAAATGGCTACACCTTC. Translating gives CASSETRGVNGYTF. This chain uses TRBV2 with TRBJ1-2; D gene ambiguous. The CDR3 has 14 amino acids. Per the germline V gene, CDR1 is SNHLY and CDR2 is FYNNEI. The V gene lost 2 bases and the J gene lost 6 bases, with 13 bases spanning the gap.

This clone appeared a few times. This sequence joins TRBV5-1 and TRBJ2-1, with 11 nucleotides matching TRBD2. CDR3 length: 16 residues. V lost 4 bases and J lost 7; bases outside the gene matches: 10. Germline V lookup: CDR1 SGHRS, CDR2 YFSETQ. In nucleotides, the CDR3 is TGCGCCAGCAGCCCGAATAGCGGGGGGGCGGGGAATGAGCAGTTCTTC. It codes for CASSPNSGGAGNEQFF.